This T cell receptor (beta chain) emerged from a study of cytotoxic CD8 clonotypes in ibrutinib-treated CLL. V lost 1 base, J lost 9 bases, and 2 bases stayed unmatched. This CDR3 contains 13 residues. CDR1 MGHRA and CDR2 YSYEKL come from the germline V gene. The data were produced by immunoSEQ multiplex PCR, yet TCRdb's version contains in-frame clones alone and is incomplete. The sample lists roughly 300,000 clones, around 77% occurring once. The sequence was collected from a human donor with chronic lymphocytic leukemia. The chain carries TRBV4-1 and TRBJ2-1; TRBD1 aligns across 8 bases. The material was PBMCs, obtained at disease progression, from a patient treated with ibrutinib. In nucleotides, the CDR3 is TGCGCCAGCAGCCAAGCAGGGGGCGGTGAGCAGTTCTTC. This gives the protein CASSQAGGGEQFF.